In this sample, the clone carrying this TCR beta chain turned up a few times. Its specificity is unknown. The data stem from a study of beta chain features in type 1 diabetes. Study-wide results and limits: In every one of the four CD4+ subsets, TCRB CDR3s were moderately but significantly shorter in Type 1 diabetes patients.

Trimming cost V 3 bases and J 7 bases, with 7 bases left between them. The CDR3 sequence is 12 residues long. The V gene's germline CDR1 is MDHEN and CDR2 SYDVKM. The whole isolated RNA underwent reverse transcription, so sequencing captured expressed TCRB transcripts. Using immunoSEQ multiplex PCR, the repertoire was profiled, and TCRdb retains in-frame clones only, with some absent. The sample has hundreds of thousands of clones, about 14% seen once. The V gene is TRBV28, the J gene TRBJ1-5; D perhaps matches TRBD1 (5 bases). This TCR was sampled from a man aged 18 to 30 with type 1 diabetes. Sequenced input: naive CD4+ T cells from blood. The CDR3 region is CASSFRDQPQHF. As DNA, the CDR3 is TGTGCCAGCAGTTTCAGGGACCAGCCCCAGCATTTT.